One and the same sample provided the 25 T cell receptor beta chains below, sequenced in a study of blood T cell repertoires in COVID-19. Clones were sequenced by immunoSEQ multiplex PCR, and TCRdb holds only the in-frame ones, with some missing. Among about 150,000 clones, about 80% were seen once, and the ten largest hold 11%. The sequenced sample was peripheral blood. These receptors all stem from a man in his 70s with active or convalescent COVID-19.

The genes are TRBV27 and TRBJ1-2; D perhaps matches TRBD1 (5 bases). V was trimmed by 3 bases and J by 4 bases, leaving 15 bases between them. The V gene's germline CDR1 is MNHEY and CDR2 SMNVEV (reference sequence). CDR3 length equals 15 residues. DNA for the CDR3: TGTGCCAGCAGTTTTCGAGCCTGGGGCGGCTATGGCTACACCTTC. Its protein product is CASSFRAWGGYGYTF.

CDR3 DNA: TGCGCCAGCAGCTCAGGGGGTAATAACTATGGCTACACCTTC. Translating gives CASSSGGNNYGYTF. The chain is built from TRBV5-1 and TRBJ1-2, with TRBD1 matching over 7 bases. The CDR3 totals 14 residues. Germline values: CDR1 SGHRS, CDR2 YFSETQ. After removal of 3 bases from V and 1 base from J, the junction contained 3 bases not matched to a gene.

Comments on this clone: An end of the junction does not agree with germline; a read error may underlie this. CDR3 in amino acids: CASSPPTANSGYTF. The CDR3 nucleotides read TGCGCCAGCAGCCCTCCGACAGCGAACTCTGGCTACACCTTC. The V and J genes are TRBV10-2 and TRBJ1-2, with a weak D call TRBD1 (5 bases). Germline CDR1 reads WSHSY; CDR2 reads SAAADI. The CDR3 is made up of 14 amino acids.

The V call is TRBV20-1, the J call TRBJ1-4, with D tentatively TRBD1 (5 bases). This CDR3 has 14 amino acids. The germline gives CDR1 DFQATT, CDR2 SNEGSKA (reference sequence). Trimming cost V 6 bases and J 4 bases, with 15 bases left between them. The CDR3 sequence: CSASGAGFNEKLFF. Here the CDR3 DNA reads TGCAGTGCGAGTGGGGCCGGATTTAATGAAAAACTGTTTTTT.

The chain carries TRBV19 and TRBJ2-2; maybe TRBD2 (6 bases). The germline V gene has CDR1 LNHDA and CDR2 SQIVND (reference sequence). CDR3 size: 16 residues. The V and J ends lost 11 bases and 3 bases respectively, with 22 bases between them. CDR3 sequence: CASQSAGLAYTGELFF. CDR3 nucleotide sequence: TGTGCCTCCCAATCGGCGGGGCTAGCGTACACCGGGGAGCTGTTTTTT.

The CDR3 coding sequence is TGTGCCAGCAGTTGGGCCCCAGGGGTTTTTAGCTCTGGGGCCAACGTCCTGACTTTC. This encodes CASSWAPGVFSSGANVLTF. This chain uses TRBV2 with TRBJ2-6; the D gene is possibly TRBD1 (6 bases). CDR1 and CDR2 (germline): SNHLY, FYNNEI. This CDR3 has 19 amino acids. With 5 bases removed from V and 0 bases from J, the gap between germline ends came to 20 bases.

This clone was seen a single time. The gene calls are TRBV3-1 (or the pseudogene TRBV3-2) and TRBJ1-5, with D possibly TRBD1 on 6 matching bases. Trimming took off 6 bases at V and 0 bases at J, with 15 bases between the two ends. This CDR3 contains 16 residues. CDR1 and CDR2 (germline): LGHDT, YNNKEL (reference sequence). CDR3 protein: CASSSIDRNSNQPQHF. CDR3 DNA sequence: TGTGCCAGCAGTTCGATCGACAGGAATAGCAATCAGCCCCAGCATTTT.

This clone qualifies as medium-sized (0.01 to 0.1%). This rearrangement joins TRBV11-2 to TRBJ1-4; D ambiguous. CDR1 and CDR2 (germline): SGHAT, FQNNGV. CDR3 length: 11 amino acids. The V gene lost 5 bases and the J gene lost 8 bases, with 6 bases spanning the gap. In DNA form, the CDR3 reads TGTGCCAGCAGCGGAGAGGAAAAACTGTTTTTT. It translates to CASSGEEKLFF.

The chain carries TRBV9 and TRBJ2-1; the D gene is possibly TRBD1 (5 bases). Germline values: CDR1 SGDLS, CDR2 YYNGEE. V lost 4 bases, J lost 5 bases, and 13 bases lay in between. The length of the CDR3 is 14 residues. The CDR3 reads CASSTPAGNNEQFF. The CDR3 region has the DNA TGTGCCAGCAGCACACCGGCAGGGAACAATGAGCAGTTCTTC.

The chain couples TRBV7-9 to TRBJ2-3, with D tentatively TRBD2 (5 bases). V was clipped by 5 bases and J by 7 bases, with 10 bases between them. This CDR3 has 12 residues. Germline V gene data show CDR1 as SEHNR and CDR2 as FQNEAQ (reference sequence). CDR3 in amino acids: CASSPERNTQYF. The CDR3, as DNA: TGTGCCAGCAGCCCCGAGCGGAATACGCAGTATTTT. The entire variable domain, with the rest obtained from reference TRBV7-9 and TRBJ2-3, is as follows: DTGVSQNPRHKITKRGQNVTFRCDPISEHNRLYWYRQTLGQGPEFLTYFQNEAQLEKSRLLSDRFSAERPKGSFSTLEIQRTEQGDSAMYLCASSPERNTQYFGPGTRLTVL.

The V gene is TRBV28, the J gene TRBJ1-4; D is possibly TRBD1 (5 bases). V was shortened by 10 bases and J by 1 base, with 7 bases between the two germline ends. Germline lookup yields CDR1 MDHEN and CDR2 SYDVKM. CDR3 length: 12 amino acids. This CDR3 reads CAIQGTNEKLFF. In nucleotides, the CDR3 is TGTGCCATCCAGGGAACTAATGAAAAACTGTTTTTT.

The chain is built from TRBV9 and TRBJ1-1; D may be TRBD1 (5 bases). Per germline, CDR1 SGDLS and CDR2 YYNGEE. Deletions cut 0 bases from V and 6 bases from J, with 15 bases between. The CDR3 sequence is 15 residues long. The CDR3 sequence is CASSVVGREYAEAFF. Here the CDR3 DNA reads TGTGCCAGCAGCGTAGTGGGCAGGGAATACGCTGAAGCTTTCTTT.

CDR3 protein: CASSLLTAGSYEQYF. CDR3 DNA: TGCGCCAGCAGCCTCCTTACGGCAGGGTCCTACGAGCAGTACTTC. The chain recombines TRBV5-1 with TRBJ2-7; maybe TRBD1 (5 bases). This CDR3 has 15 residues. V was trimmed by 4 bases and J by 1 base, leaving 15 bases between them. Germline V gene data show CDR1 as SGHRS and CDR2 as YFSETQ.

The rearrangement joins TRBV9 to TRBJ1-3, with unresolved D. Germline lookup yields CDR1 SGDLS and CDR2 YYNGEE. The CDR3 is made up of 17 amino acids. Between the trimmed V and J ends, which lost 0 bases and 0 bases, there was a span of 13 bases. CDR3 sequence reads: CASSVASQALSGNTIYF. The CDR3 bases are TGTGCCAGCAGCGTAGCTAGCCAGGCTCTCTCTGGAAACACCATATATTTT.

The CDR3 DNA sequence: TGTGCCAGCAGCCAGTCCAGCAGGGGAGAAGGGCAGTACTTC. It encodes CASSQSSRGEGQYF. This chain links TRBV3-1 (or the pseudogene TRBV3-2) with TRBJ2-7; the D gene is possibly TRBD1 (6 bases). The germline gives CDR1 LGHDT, CDR2 YNNKEL (reference sequence). The CDR3 has 14 residues. Trimming shortened V by 3 bases and J by 9 bases, and 18 bases separated the two germline ends.

CDR3 nucleotide sequence: TGCGCCAGCAGCTTCAGACAGGGGAACACTGAAGCTTTCTTT. This gives the protein CASSFRQGNTEAFF. This sequence joins TRBV5-1 and TRBJ1-1; 7 bases align to TRBD1. The germline V gene has CDR1 SGHRS and CDR2 YFSETQ. With V trimmed by 2 bases and J by 1 base, 2 bases remained unmatched. This CDR3 has 14 residues.

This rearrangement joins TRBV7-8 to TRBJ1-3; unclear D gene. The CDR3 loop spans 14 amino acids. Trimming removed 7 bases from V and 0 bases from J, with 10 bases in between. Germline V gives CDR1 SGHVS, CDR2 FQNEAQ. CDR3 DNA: TGTGCCAGCACCCTATCCATCTCTGGAAACACCATATATTTT. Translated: CASTLSISGNTIYF.

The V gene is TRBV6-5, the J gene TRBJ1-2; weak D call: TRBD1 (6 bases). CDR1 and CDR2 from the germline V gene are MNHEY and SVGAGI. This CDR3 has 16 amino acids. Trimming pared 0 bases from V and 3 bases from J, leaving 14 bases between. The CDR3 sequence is CASSYSMGAGDYGYTF. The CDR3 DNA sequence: TGTGCCAGCAGTTACTCGATGGGGGCGGGAGACTATGGCTACACCTTC.

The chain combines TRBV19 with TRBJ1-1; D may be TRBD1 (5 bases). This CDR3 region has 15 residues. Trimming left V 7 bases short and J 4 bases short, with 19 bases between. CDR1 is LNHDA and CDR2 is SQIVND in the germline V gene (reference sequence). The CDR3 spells CASTPIDGGGTEAFF. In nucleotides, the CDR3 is TGTGCCAGTACCCCGATCGATGGGGGAGGCACTGAAGCTTTCTTT.

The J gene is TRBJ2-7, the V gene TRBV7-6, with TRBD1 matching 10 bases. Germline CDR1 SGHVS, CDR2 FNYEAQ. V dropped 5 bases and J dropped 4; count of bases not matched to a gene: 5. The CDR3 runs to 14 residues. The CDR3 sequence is CASSQGQGMYEQYF. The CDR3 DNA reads TGTGCCAGCAGCCAGGGACAGGGGATGTACGAGCAGTACTTC.

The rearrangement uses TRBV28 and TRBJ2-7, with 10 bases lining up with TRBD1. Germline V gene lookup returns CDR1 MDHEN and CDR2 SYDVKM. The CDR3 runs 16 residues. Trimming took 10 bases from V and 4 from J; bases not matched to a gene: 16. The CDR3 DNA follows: TGTGCCACCATCACCTCGCCCGGGACAGGGGTATACGAGCAGTACTTC. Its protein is CATITSPGTGVYEQYF.

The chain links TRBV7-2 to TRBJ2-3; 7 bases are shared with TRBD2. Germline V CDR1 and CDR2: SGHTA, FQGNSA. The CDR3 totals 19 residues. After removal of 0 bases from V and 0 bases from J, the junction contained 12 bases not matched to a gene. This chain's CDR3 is CASSLAPTGGLPSTDTQYF. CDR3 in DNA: TGTGCCAGCAGCTTAGCGCCAACGGGAGGCCTACCTAGCACAGATACGCAGTATTTT.

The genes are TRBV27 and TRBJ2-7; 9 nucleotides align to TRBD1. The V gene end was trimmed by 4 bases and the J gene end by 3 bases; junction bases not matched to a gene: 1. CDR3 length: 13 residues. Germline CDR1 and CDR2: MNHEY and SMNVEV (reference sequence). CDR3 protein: CASSSGQGYEQYF. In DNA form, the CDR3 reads TGTGCCAGCAGTTCGGGACAGGGCTACGAGCAGTACTTC.

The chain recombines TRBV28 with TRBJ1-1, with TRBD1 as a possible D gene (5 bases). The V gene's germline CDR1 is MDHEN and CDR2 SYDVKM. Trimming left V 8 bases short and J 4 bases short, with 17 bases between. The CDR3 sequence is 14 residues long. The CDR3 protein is CASPPRGPGTEAFF. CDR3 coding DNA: TGTGCCAGCCCGCCTAGGGGCCCTGGCACTGAAGCTTTCTTT.

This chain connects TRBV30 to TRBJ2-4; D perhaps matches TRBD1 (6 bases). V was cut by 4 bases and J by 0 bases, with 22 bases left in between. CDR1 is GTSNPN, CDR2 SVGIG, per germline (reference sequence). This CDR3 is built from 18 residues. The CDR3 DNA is TGTGCCTGGAAGAATCCGGGACAAATGGGTATAGCCAAAAACATTCAGTACTTC. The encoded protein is CAWKNPGQMGIAKNIQYF. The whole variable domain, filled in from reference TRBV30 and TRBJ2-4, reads SQTIHQWPATLVQPVGSPLSLECTVEGTSNPNLYWYRQAAGRGLQLLFYSVGIGQISSEVPQNLSASRPQDRQFILSSKKLLLSDSGFYLCAWKNPGQMGIAKNIQYFGAGTRLSVL.